What follows are 21 T cell receptor beta chains derived from one specimen sequenced in a study of response to subunit inactivated influenza vaccine. TCRdb called the RT-PCR reads again in MiXCR, with one record for every CDR3 protein. The data hold more than 700,000 distinct CDR3 sequences, with approximately 22% observed a single time. The input for sequencing was PBMCs from blood, taken approximately 5 days after vaccination. The receptors stem from a man in his fifties or sixties who received an inactivated influenza vaccine.

This clonotype turned up a few times. This chain joins TRBV12-3 or TRBV12-4 and TRBJ2-5; 9 bases match TRBD1. There are 14 residues in the CDR3. The ends lost 2 bases at V and 5 bases at J; junction bases unmatched: 3. DNA of the CDR3: TGTGCCAGCAGTTTACCGGGACAGGGTGAGACCCAGTACTTC. This translates into CASSLPGQGETQYF.

Here the CDR3 DNA reads TGTGCCAGCAGCTTAGCCAGGGTTGACACTGAAGCTTTCTTT. Translating it yields CASSLARVDTEAFF. The gene calls are TRBV7-9 and TRBJ1-1, with D possibly being TRBD1 (5 bases). The CDR3 extends over 14 amino acids. CDR1 is SEHNR, CDR2 FQNEAQ, per germline (reference sequence). Trimming took off 0 bases at V and 3 bases at J, with 8 bases between the two ends.

This clonotype was observed a few times. The chain combines TRBV12-3 or TRBV12-4 with TRBJ2-1; 7 bases are shared with TRBD1. The CDR3 sequence is 15 residues long. Losses at the gene ends were 7 bases for V and 7 bases for J; bases not matched to a gene: 13. CDR3 residues: CASTLRQGLGNEQFF. In nucleotides, the CDR3 is TGTGCCAGCACGTTAAGACAGGGTTTAGGAAATGAGCAGTTCTTC.

This chain links TRBV6-5 with TRBJ1-2; D is unclear. Germline values: CDR1 MNHEY, CDR2 SVGAGI. Deletions cut 7 bases from V and 5 bases from J, with 8 bases between. The CDR3 contains 11 residues. CDR3 in amino acids: CASTPGYGYTF. The CDR3 DNA is TGTGCCAGCACACCGGGGTATGGCTACACCTTC.

The V call is TRBV7-9, the J call TRBJ2-7, with D possibly TRBD2 on 6 matching bases. The CDR3 loop spans 14 amino acids. Trimming removed 7 bases from V and 2 bases from J, with 15 bases in between. Germline-derived CDR1 and CDR2 are SEHNR and FQNEAQ (reference sequence). Written as DNA, the CDR3 is TGTGCCAGCACCCCAATAGCGGCCCCCTACGAGCAGTACTTC. The encoded protein is CASTPIAAPYEQYF.

This clonotype was detected only a few times. This rearrangement joins TRBV7-6 to TRBJ2-7; 8 bases fit TRBD1. V lost 5 bases and J lost 1; bases outside the gene matches: 4. CDR1 is SGHVS, CDR2 FNYEAQ, per germline. The CDR3 runs 14 residues. The CDR3 loop is CASSTYRGSYEQYF. CDR3 DNA sequence: TGTGCCAGCAGCACTTACAGGGGGTCCTACGAGCAGTACTTC.

The V and J genes are TRBV5-1 and TRBJ2-3; TRBD2 agrees at 16 bases. CDR1 is SGHRS, CDR2 YFSETQ, per germline. Germline trimming cut 4 bases from V and 5 bases from J; bases unmatched to any gene: 7. The CDR3 has 17 amino acids. The CDR3 DNA reads TGCGCCAGCAGCGTGGGACTAGCGGGGGGGCCGGTAGATACGCAGTATTTT. Protein product: CASSVGLAGGPVDTQYF.

The chain links TRBV3-1 to TRBJ2-2; D is undetermined. This CDR3 contains 14 residues. Germline-derived CDR1 and CDR2 are LGHDT and YNNKEL (reference sequence). With 1 base removed from V and 4 bases from J, the gap between germline ends came to 7 bases. CDR3 region: CASSQVTLTGELFF. In DNA, the CDR3 is TGTGCCAGCAGCCAAGTCACCCTCACCGGGGAGCTGTTTTTT.

The chain is built from TRBV5-1 and TRBJ2-1; possible D gene TRBD2, 5 bases. Between the trimmed V and J ends, which lost 2 bases and 10 bases, there was a span of 10 bases. Germline CDR1 reads SGHRS; CDR2 reads YFSETQ. The CDR3 sequence is 12 residues long. CDR3 residues: CASSFAGLEQFF. As DNA, the CDR3 is TGCGCCAGCAGCTTCGCGGGCTTGGAGCAGTTCTTC.

The count of this clonotype is one. The chain couples TRBV7-2 to TRBJ2-1; the match to TRBD2 covers 12 bases. V was clipped by 6 bases and J by 6 bases; unmatched bases: 12. CDR1 is SGHTA and CDR2 is FQGNSA in the germline V gene. CDR3 length: 17 amino acids. CDR3 amino acids: CASRRSSGGAYGNEQFF. The CDR3, as DNA: TGTGCCAGCAGGCGTTCTAGCGGGGGGGCTTATGGCAATGAGCAGTTCTTC. The variable domain in full, completed from reference TRBV7-2 and TRBJ2-1, reads GAGVSQSPSNKVTEKGKDVELRCDPISGHTALYWYRQSLGQGLEFLIYFQGNSAPDKSGLPSDRFSAERTGGSVSTLTIQRTQQEDSAVYLCASRRSSGGAYGNEQFFGPGTRLTVL.

The chain employs TRBV3-1 and TRBJ2-7, with D possibly TRBD2 on 6 matching bases. Germline CDR1 reads LGHDT; CDR2 reads YNNKEL (reference sequence). The V end lost 2 bases, the J end lost 6 bases, and 20 bases lay between the germline ends. There are 16 residues in the CDR3. Here the CDR3 DNA reads TGTGCCAGCAGCCAAAGGACCGGGATGAGGAGGGGCGAGCAGTACTTC. Residues: CASSQRTGMRRGEQYF.

The table lists this clonotype with many counts. The V gene is TRBV3-1, the J gene TRBJ1-5; no definite D call. From germline, CDR1 is LGHDT and CDR2 YNNKEL (reference sequence). V lost 4 bases and J lost 4, with 5 bases in between. CDR3 length: 12 residues. The CDR3 region has the DNA TGTGCCAGCAGCCGCCTGAATCAGCCCCAGCATTTT. It is translated as CASSRLNQPQHF.

The V gene is TRBV3-1, the J gene TRBJ2-1, with D perhaps TRBD1 (6 bases). Germline CDR1 is LGHDT and CDR2 is YNNKEL (reference sequence). V gave up 7 bases and J gave up 5 bases, with 12 bases separating them. CDR3 size: 13 residues. CDR3 in DNA: TGTGCCAGCAAGCTGGGGGCGGACAATGAGCAGTTCTTC. Amino acids: CASKLGADNEQFF.

The J gene is TRBJ2-5, the V gene TRBV20-1, with 8 positions matching TRBD2. V lost 7 bases to trimming and J lost 3 bases; unmatched junction nucleotides: 13. This CDR3 region has 15 residues. CDR1 and CDR2 (germline): DFQATT, SNEGSKA (reference sequence). CDR3 sequence: CSGWLLAGSKETQYF. The CDR3 nucleotides read TGCAGTGGGTGGTTGTTAGCGGGATCAAAAGAGACCCAGTACTTC.

This clonotype was counted between two and nine times. The rearrangement uses TRBV7-3 and TRBJ2-3, with TRBD2 matching 14 bases. V was pared by 3 bases and J by 5 bases, with 7 bases of the junction left unmatched. CDR1 is SGHTA, CDR2 FQGTGA, per germline. The CDR3 covers 17 residues. In DNA, the CDR3 is TGTGCCAGCAGCTTGACGACTAGCGGGAGGGCCGGAGATACGCAGTATTTT. It yields the protein CASSLTTSGRAGDTQYF.

This clonotype was detected a few times. The chain recombines TRBV20-1 with TRBJ1-1; D perhaps matches TRBD1 (5 bases). The CDR3 has 15 residues. In germline, CDR1 is DFQATT, CDR2 SNEGSKA (reference sequence). V was trimmed by 6 bases and J by 0 bases, leaving 17 bases between them. Here the CDR3 DNA reads TGCAGTGCCCAAAAAATCGGGGGTGTGAACACTGAAGCTTTCTTT. Amino acids: CSAQKIGGVNTEAFF.

This chain joins TRBV4-3 and TRBJ2-7; D remains unclear. CDR1 LGHNA and CDR2 YSLEER come from the germline V gene. Trimming stripped 0 bases from V and 0 bases from J, with 6 bases between. This CDR3 region has 14 residues. The CDR3 sequence: CASSQDLGSYEQYF. CDR3 DNA: TGCGCCAGCAGCCAAGATCTGGGCTCCTACGAGCAGTACTTC.

The rearrangement joins TRBV12-3 or TRBV12-4 to TRBJ1-1; tentative D call: TRBD1 (5 bases). V lost 3 bases and J lost 2, with 10 bases in between. The CDR3 loop spans 14 amino acids. CDR3 coding DNA: TGTGCCAGCAGTTTCGAGGGACTTAACACTGAAGCTTTCTTT. This sequence encodes CASSFEGLNTEAFF.

There are a few counts of this clonotype. This chain joins TRBV6-1 and TRBJ1-1; 10 bases line up with TRBD1. The CDR3 is 16 residues long. The V gene end was trimmed by 6 bases and the J gene end by 1 base; junction bases not matched to a gene: 8. The V gene's germline CDR1 is MNHNS and CDR2 SASEGT. CDR3 nucleotides: TGTGCCAGCAGCTCCGGGACAGGGGCGACGAACACTGAAGCTTTCTTT. Translation gives CASSSGTGATNTEAFF.

This clonotype has more than one count but fewer than ten. The chain uses TRBV6-2 or TRBV6-3 and TRBJ2-5, with 8 positions matching TRBD2. Germline V CDR1 and CDR2: MNHEY, SVGEGT. This CDR3 is built from 15 residues. Trimming at V came to 6 bases and at J to 2 bases, leaving 8 bases not matched to a gene. This CDR3 is CASSTYLAGQETQYF. For the CDR3, the DNA is TGTGCCAGCAGCACTTACTTAGCGGGACAAGAGACCCAGTACTTC.

This chain joins TRBV11-2 and TRBJ2-5; D not resolved. The germline gives CDR1 SGHAT, CDR2 FQNNGV. The CDR3 is made up of 17 amino acids. Trimming took 1 base from V and 5 from J, leaving 20 bases between them. The CDR3 DNA sequence: TGTGCCAGCAGCTTAGGTCTGCCGGTTCTAAAGGAGGAGACCCAGTACTTC. Translating gives CASSLGLPVLKEETQYF.